This TCR beta chain stems from a study of T-cell memory formation after mild COVID-19. Study context: TCR clusters showed largely donor specificity.

TCRdb processed the 5' RACE reads anew with MiXCR; each CDR3 protein has one entry. The sample consists of 380,000 or so distinct CDR3 sequences, roughly 13% of them appearing once. Looked up from germline, CDR1 is KGHSH and CDR2 is LQKENI. Germline trimming cut 1 base from V and 5 bases from J; bases unmatched to any gene: 6. There are 15 residues in the CDR3. This clonotype was detected only a few times. Its specificity is unknown. Findings of the study overall: Memory from before infection featured some responding clones, which suggests cross-reactive memory joined. Contracting CD8+ clones were enriched in EMRA, CD4+ mainly in CM and EM. Contracting clones from day 15 to 85 had balanced CD4/CD8; later expanders favoured CD4+.

Sequencing was performed on PBMCs or a T cell subset sorted from them (not recorded which). The TCR sequence derives from a man aged 18 to 30 who had mild COVID-19 (a few samples of this study predate the infection). Cell type and time point are not known. J is TRBJ2-7 and V is TRBV18; 9 bases are shared with TRBD1. CDR3 amino acids: CASSPRQDRGDEQYF. CDR3 DNA: TGTGCCAGCTCACCACGTCAGGACAGGGGCGACGAGCAGTACTTC.